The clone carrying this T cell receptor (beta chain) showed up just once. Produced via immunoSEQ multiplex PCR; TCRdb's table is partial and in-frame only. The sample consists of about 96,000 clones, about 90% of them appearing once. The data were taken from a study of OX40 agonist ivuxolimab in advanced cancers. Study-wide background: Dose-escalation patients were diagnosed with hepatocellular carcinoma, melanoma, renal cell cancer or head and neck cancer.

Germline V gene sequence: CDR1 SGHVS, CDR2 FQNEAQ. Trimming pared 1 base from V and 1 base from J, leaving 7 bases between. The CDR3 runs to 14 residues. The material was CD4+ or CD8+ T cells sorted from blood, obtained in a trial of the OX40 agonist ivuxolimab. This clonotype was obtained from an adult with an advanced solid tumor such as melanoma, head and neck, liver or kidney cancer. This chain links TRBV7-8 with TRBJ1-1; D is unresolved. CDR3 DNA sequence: TGTGCCAGCAGCTTAGTGAACGGGAACACTGAAGCTTTCTTT. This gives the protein CASSLVNGNTEAFF.